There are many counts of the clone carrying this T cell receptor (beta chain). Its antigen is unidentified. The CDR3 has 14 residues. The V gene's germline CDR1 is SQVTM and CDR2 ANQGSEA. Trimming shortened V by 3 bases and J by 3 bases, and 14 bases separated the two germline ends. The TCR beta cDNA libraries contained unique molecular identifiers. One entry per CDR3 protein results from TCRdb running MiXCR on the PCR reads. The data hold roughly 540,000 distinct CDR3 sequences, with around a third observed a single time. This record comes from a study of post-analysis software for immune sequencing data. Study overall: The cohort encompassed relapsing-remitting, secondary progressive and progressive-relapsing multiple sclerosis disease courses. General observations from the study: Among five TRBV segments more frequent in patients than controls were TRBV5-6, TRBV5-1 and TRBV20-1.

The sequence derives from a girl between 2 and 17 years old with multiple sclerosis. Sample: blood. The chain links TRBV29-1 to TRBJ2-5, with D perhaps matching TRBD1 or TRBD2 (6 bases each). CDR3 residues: CSVEGDRREETQYF. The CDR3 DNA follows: TGCAGCGTTGAGGGTGACAGGAGGGAAGAGACCCAGTACTTC.